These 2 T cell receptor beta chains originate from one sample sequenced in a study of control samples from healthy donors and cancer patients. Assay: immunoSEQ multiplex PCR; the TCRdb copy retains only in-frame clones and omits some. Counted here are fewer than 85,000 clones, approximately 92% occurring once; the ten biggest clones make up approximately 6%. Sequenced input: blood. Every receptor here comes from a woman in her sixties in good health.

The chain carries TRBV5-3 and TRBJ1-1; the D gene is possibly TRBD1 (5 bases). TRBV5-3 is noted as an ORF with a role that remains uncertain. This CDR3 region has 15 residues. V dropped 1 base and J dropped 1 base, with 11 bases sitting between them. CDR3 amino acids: CARSLWRGWNTEAFF. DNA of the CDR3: TGTGCCAGAAGCTTGTGGAGGGGCTGGAACACTGAAGCTTTCTTT.

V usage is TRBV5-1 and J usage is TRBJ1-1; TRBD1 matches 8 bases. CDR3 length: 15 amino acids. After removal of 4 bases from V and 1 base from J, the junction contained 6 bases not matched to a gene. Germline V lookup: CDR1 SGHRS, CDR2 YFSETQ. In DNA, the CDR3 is TGCGCCAGCAGCCTGGGGACAGGCGAGAACACTGAAGCTTTCTTT. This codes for CASSLGTGENTEAFF.